This is a list of T cell receptor beta chains from one sample in a study of cytomegalovirus exposure and HLA in healthy donors. The repertoire was sequenced with immunoSEQ multiplex PCR; TCRdb's copy has only in-frame clones and lacks some. The table shows tens of thousands of clones, with roughly 73% occurring only once. The sample consisted of PBMCs. The receptors here all came from a male donor in good health and CMV-seropositive. Both conserved end residues are part of each CDR3. The D gene is left open where the match is weak.

j_gene,v_gene,d_gene,CDR3nt,CDR3aa
TRBJ2-3,TRBV7-8,.,TGTGCCAGCAGCTTAGACCAGCGGGGCACAGATACGCAGTATTTT,CASSLDQRGTDTQYF
TRBJ2-7,TRBV27,.,TGTGCCAGCAGTTCCCGGAGCTCCTACGAGCAGTACTTC,CASSSRSSYEQYF
TRBJ1-1,TRBV14,.,TGTGCCAGCAGCTTGCTGGGCAGCAACACTGAAGCTTTCTTT,CASSLLGSNTEAFF
TRBJ1-5,TRBV28,.,TGTGCCAGCAGATCAGACTATAGCAATCAGCCCCAGCATTTT,CASRSDYSNQPQHF
TRBJ2-7,TRBV5-1,TRBD2,TGCGCCAGCAGCTTAGAAACGACGGGAGGATACTACGAGCAGTACTTC,CASSLETTGGYYEQYF
TRBJ1-6,TRBV28,TRBD1,TGTGCCAGCAGTTTATCCAGGGGGCGAAATTCACCCCTCCACTTT,CASSLSRGRNSPLHF
TRBJ2-1,TRBV4-2,.,TGTGCCAGCAGCCAAGCAGGGTCGGAGGAGCAGTTCTTC,CASSQAGSEEQFF
TRBJ2-2,TRBV7-2,.,TGTGCCAGCAGCTTAGCGGAGGGACCTAGTTTCGGCGGGGAGCTGTTTTTT,CASSLAEGPSFGGELFF
TRBJ2-3,TRBV6-1,TRBD2,TGTGCCAGCAGTGGCCGTGCGGGGGGTCCAACAGATACGCAGTATTTT,CASSGRAGGPTDTQYF
TRBJ1-2,TRBV19,.,TGTGCCAGTAGTCCCCCCATGAGGCCAGGCTACACCTTC,CASSPPMRPGYTF